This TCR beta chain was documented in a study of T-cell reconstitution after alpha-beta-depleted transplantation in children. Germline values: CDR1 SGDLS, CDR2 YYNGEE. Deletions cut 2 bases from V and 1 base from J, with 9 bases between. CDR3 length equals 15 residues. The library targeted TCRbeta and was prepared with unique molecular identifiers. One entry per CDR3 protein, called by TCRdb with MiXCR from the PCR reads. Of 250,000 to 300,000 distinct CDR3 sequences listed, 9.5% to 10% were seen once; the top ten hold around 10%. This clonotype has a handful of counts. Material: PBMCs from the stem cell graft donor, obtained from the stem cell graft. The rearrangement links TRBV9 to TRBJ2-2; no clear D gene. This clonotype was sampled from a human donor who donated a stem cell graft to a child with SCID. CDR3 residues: CASSVRTGNTGELFF. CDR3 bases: TGTGCCAGCAGCGTTAGGACGGGGAACACCGGGGAGCTGTTTTTT. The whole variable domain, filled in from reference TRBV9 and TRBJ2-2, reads DSGVTQTPKHLITATGQRVTLRCSPRSGDLSVYWYQQSLDQGLQFLIQYYNGEERAKGNILERFSAQQFPDLHSELNLSSLELGDSALYFCASSVRTGNTGELFFGEGSRLTVL.